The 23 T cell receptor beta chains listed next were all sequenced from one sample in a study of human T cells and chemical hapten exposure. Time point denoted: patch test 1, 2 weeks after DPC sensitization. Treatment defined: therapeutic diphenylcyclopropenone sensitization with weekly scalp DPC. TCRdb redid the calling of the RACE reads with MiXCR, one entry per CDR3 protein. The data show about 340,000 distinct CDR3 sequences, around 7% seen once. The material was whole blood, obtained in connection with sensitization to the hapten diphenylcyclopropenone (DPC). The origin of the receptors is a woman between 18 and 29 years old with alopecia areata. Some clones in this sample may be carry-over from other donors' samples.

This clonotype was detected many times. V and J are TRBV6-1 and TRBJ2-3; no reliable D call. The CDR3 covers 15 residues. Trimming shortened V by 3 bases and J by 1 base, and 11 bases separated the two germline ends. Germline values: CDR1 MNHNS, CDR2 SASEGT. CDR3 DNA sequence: TGTGCCAGCAGTGACTTCACGACGGGCACAGATACGCAGTATTTT. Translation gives CASSDFTTGTDTQYF.

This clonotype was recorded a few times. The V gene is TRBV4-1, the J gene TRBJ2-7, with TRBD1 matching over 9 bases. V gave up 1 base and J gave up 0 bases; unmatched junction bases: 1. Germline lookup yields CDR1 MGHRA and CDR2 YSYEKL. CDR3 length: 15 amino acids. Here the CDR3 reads CASSQGQGDSYEQYF. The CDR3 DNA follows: TGCGCCAGCAGCCAAGGACAGGGGGACTCCTACGAGCAGTACTTC.

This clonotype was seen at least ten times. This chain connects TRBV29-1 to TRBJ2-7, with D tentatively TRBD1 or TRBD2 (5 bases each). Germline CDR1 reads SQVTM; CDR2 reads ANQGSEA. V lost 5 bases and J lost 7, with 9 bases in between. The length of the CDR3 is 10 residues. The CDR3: CSVFEGEQYF. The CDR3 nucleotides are TGCAGCGTTTTTGAGGGGGAGCAGTACTTC.

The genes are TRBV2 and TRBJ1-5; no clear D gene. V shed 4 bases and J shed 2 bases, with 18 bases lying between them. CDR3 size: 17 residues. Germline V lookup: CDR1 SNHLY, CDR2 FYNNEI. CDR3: CASSGGVSYWGNQPQHF. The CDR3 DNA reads TGTGCCAGCAGTGGAGGAGTGTCTTATTGGGGCAATCAGCCCCAGCATTTT.

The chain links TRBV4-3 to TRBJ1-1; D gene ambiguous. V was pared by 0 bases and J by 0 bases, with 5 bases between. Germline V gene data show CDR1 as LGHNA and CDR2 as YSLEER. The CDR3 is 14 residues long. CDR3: CASSQEHMNTEAFF. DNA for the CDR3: TGCGCCAGCAGCCAAGAGCATATGAACACTGAAGCTTTCTTT.

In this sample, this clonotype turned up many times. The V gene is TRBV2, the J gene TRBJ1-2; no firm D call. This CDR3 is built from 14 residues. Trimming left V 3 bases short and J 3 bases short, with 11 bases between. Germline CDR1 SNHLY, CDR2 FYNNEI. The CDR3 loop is CASSEVSQYYGYTF. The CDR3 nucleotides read TGTGCCAGCAGTGAGGTTTCGCAGTACTATGGCTACACCTTC.

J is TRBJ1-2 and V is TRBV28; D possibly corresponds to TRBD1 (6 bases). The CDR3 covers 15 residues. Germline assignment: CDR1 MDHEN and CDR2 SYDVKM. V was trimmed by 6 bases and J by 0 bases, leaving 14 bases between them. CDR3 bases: TGTGCCAGCAGGGCGGAGGGGGATCCTAACTATGGCTACACCTTC. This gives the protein CASRAEGDPNYGYTF.

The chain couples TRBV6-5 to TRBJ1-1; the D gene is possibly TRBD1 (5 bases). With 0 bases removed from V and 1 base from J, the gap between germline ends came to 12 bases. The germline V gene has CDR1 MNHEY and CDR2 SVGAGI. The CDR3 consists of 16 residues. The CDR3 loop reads CASSYSGAGRNTEAFF. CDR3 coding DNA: TGTGCCAGCAGTTACTCAGGGGCAGGCCGGAACACTGAAGCTTTCTTT.

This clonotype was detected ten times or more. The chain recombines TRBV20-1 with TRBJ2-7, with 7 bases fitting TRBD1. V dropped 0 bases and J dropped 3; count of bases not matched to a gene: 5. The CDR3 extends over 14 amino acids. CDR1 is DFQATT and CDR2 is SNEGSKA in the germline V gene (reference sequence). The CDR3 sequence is CSARDHRGVYEQYF. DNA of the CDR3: TGCAGTGCTAGAGATCACAGGGGAGTCTACGAGCAGTACTTC.

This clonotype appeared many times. The CDR3 bases are TGTGCCAGCAGCTTCCCGGGACAGGGGGCCCGAACCCTCGGGGAGCTGTTTTTT. This gives the protein CASSFPGQGARTLGELFF. The V and J genes are TRBV7-8 and TRBJ2-2; 12 nucleotides line up with TRBD1. The germline V gene has CDR1 SGHVS and CDR2 FQNEAQ. The CDR3 has 18 amino acids. V lost 3 bases and J lost 7; bases outside the gene matches: 12.

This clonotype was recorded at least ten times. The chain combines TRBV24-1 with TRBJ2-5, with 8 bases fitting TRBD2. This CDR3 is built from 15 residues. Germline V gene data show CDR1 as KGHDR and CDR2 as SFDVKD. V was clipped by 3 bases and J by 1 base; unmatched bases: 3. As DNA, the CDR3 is TGTGCCACCAGTGATGAGCGGGGGACCCAAGAGACCCAGTACTTC. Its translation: CATSDERGTQETQYF.

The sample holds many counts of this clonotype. The CDR3 DNA reads TGTGCCAGCACCCCGGGACAGGGGTCATACAATGAGCAGTTCTTC. This sequence encodes CASTPGQGSYNEQFF. This sequence joins TRBV11-1 and TRBJ2-1, with 10 bases fitting TRBD1. From germline, CDR1 is SGHAT and CDR2 FQDESV (reference sequence). The CDR3 extends over 15 amino acids. V lost 7 bases and J lost 4; bases outside the gene matches: 7.

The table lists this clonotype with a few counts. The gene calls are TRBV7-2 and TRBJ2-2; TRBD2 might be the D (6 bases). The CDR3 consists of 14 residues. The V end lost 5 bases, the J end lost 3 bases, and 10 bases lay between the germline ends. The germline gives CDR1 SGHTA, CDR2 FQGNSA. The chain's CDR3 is CASSRDFYTGELFF. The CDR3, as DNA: TGTGCCAGCAGCCGGGACTTTTACACCGGGGAGCTGTTTTTT.

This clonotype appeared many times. The CDR3 reads CASRFSYDSGELFF. In DNA form, the CDR3 reads TGTGCCAGCCGATTCTCATACGATTCCGGGGAGCTGTTTTTT. The chain employs TRBV6-5 and TRBJ2-2, with no clear D. The length of the CDR3 is 14 residues. V dropped 8 bases and J dropped 6 bases, with 16 bases sitting between them. CDR1 and CDR2 from the germline V gene are MNHEY and SVGAGI.

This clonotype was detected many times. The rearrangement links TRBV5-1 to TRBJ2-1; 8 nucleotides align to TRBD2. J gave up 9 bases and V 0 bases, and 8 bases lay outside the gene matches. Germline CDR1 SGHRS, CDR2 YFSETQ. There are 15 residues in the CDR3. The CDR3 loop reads CASSLAGGPSGEQFF. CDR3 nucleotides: TGCGCCAGCAGCTTGGCGGGGGGGCCGAGTGGTGAGCAGTTCTTC.

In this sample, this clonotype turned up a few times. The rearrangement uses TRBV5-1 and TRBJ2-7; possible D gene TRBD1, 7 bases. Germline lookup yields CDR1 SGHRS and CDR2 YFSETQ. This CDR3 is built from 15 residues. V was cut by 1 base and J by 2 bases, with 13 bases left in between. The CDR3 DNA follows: TGCGCCAGCAGCTTGCTTCAGGGGGGCACCTACGAGCAGTACTTC. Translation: CASSLLQGGTYEQYF.

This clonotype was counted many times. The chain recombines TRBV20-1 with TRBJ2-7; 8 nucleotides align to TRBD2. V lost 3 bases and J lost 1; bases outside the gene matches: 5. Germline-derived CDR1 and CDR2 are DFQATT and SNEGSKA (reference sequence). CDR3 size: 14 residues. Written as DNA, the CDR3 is TGCAGTGCTAGGGCTACTAGCGGATCCTACGAGCAGTACTTC. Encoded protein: CSARATSGSYEQYF.

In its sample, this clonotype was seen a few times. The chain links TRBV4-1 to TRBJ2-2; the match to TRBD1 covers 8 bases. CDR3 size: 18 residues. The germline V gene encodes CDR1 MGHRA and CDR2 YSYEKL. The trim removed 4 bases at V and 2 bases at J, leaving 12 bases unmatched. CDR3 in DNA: TGCGCCAGCAGCCTCCCGCCGGGACAGGTGATCAACACCGGGGAGCTGTTTTTT. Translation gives CASSLPPGQVINTGELFF.

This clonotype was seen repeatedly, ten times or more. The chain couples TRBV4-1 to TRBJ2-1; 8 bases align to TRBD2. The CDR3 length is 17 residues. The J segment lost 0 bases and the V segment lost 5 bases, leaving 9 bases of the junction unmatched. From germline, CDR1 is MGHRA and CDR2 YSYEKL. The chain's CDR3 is CASSSRLAGSSYNEQFF. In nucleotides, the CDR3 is TGCGCCAGCAGCTCCCGATTAGCGGGAAGCTCCTACAATGAGCAGTTCTTC.

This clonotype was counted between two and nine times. The CDR3 DNA follows: TGTGCCAGCACCGAGACCCTAGCGGGTGAGCAGTTCTTC. Amino acid sequence: CASTETLAGEQFF. The V and J genes are TRBV6-2 or TRBV6-3 and TRBJ2-1, with TRBD2 identical over 8 bases. The germline V gene has CDR1 MNHEY and CDR2 SVGEGT. V shed 7 bases, J shed 9 bases, and the junction held 8 bases outside the gene matches. The CDR3 sequence is 13 residues long.

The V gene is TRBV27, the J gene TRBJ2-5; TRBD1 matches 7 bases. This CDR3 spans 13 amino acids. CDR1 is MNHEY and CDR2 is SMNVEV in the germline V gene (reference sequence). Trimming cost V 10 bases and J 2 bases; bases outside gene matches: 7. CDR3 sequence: CATGTAEQETQYF. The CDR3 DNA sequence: TGTGCCACCGGGACAGCCGAGCAAGAGACCCAGTACTTC.

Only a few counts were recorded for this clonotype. CDR3 bases: TGCGCCAGCAGCCATCTTCCCTCTGGGGCCAACGTCCTGACTTTC. Protein: CASSHLPSGANVLTF. The rearrangement links TRBV4-1 to TRBJ2-6; D is undetermined. Deletions cut 3 bases from V and 0 bases from J, with 6 bases between. Looked up from germline, CDR1 is MGHRA and CDR2 is YSYEKL. The CDR3 runs 15 residues.

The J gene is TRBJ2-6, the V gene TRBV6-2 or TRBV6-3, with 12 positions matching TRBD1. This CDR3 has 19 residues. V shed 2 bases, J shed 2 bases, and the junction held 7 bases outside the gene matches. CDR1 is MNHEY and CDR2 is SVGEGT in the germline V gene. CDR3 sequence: CASSYPSGTGGTGANVLTF. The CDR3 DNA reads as TGTGCCAGCAGTTACCCATCCGGGACAGGGGGCACTGGGGCCAACGTCCTGACTTTC.